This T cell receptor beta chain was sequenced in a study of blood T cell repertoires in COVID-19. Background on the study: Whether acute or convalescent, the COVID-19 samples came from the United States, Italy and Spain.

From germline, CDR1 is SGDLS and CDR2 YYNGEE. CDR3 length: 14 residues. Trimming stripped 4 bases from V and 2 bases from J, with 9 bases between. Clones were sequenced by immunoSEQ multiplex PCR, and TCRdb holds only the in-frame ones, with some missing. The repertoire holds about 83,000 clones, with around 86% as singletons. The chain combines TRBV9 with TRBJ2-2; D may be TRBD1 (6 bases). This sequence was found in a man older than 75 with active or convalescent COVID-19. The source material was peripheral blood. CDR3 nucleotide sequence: TGTGCCAGCAGCCGGACAGTAAACACCGGGGAGCTGTTTTTT. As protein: CASSRTVNTGELFF.